The sequence of this TCR beta chain was determined in a study of Tregs in tolerant kidney transplant recipients. About the research overall: Recipients received nonmyeloablative bone marrow transplants from related graft donors, with transient mixed chimerism. Study observations and caveats: Activated donor B cell expansion appeared to reveal the most relevant donor-specific TCRbeta repertoire. Nucleotide sequences could not be compared across some patients' samples due to primer changes.

In regard to this clone: Its antigen is not known.

The CDR3 consists of 15 residues. From germline, CDR1 is MNHEY and CDR2 SVGAGI. With 4 bases removed from V and 0 bases from J, the gap between germline ends came to 10 bases. Clones were read by immunoSEQ multiplex PCR, and TCRdb kept only the in-frame ones, dropping some. The data show about 83,000 clones, 95% to 98% seen once. The sequenced sample was CD4+ T cells from blood, obtained before the transplant. The chain carries TRBV6-5 and TRBJ1-5, with D possibly matching TRBD1 (6 bases). This sequence was found in a human donor who received a combined kidney and bone marrow transplant. The CDR3, as DNA: TGTGCCAGCAGTTCGACAGGATATAGCAATCAGCCCCAGCATTTT. Translated: CASSSTGYSNQPQHF.